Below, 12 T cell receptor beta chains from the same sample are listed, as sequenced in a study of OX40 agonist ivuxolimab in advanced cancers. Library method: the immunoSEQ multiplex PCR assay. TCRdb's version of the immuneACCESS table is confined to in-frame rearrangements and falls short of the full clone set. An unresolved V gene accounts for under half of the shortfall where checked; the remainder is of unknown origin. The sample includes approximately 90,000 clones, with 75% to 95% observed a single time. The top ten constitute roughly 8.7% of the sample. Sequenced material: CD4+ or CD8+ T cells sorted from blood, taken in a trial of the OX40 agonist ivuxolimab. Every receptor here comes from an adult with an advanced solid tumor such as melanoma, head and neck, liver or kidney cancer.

The CDR3 loop reads CASSFDSVNSPLHF. Here the CDR3 DNA reads TGTGCCAGCAGCTTCGACAGCGTTAATTCACCCCTCCACTTT. V usage is TRBV27 and J usage is TRBJ1-6; the D gene is possibly TRBD1 (5 bases). This CDR3 has 14 amino acids. Germline V gene data show CDR1 as MNHEY and CDR2 as SMNVEV (reference sequence). Deletions cut 6 bases from V and 6 bases from J, with 12 bases between.

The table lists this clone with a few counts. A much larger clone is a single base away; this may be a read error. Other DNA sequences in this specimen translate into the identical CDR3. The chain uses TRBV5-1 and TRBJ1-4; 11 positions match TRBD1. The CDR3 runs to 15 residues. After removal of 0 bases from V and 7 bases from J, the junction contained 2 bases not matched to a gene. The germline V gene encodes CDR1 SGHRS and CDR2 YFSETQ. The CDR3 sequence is CASSLAGTGGEKLFF. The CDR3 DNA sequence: TGCGCCAGCAGCTTGGCTGGGACAGGGGGTGAAAAACTGTTTTTT.

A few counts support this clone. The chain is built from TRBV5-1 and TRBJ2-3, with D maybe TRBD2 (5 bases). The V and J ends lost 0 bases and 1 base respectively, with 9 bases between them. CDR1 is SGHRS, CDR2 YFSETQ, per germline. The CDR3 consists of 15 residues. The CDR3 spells CASSLAGMGTDTQYF. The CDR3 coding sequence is TGCGCCAGCAGCTTGGCCGGGATGGGCACAGATACGCAGTATTTT.

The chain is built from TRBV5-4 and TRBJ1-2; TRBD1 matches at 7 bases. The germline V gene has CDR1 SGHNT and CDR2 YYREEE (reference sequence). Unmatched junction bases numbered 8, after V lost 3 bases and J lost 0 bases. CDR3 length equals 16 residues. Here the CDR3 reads CASSSAYGTANYGYTF. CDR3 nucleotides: TGTGCCAGCAGCTCTGCCTACGGGACAGCTAACTATGGCTACACCTTC.

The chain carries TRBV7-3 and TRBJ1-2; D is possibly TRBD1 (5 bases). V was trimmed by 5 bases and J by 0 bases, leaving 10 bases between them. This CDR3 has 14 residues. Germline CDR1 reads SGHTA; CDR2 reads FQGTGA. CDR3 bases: TGTGCCAGCAGCCCGGGGACGTCTAACTATGGCTACACCTTC. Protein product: CASSPGTSNYGYTF.

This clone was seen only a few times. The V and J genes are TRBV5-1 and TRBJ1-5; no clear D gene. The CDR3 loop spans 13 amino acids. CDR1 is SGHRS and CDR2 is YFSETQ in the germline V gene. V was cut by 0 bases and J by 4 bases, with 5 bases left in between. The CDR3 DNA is TGCGCCAGCAGCTTGGTGGGGAATCAGCCCCAGCATTTT. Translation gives CASSLVGNQPQHF. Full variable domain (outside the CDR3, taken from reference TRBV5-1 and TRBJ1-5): KAGVTQTPRYLIKTRGQQVTLSCSPISGHRSVSWYQQTPGQGLQFLFEYFSETQRNKGNFPGRFSGRQFSNSRSEMNVSTLELGDSALYLCASSLVGNQPQHFGDGTRLSIL.

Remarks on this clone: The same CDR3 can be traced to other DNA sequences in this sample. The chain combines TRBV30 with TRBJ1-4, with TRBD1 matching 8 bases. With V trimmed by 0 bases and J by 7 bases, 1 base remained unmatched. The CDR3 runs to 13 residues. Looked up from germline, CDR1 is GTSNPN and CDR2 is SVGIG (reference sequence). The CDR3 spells CAWSVQGAEKLFF. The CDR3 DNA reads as TGTGCCTGGAGTGTCCAGGGGGCTGAAAAACTGTTTTTT.

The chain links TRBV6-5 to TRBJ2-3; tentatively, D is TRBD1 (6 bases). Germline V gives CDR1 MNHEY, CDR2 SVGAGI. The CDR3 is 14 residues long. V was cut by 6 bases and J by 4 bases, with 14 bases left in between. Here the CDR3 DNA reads TGTGCCAGCAGGACGAGTGGGGGCGCAGATACGCAGTATTTT. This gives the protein CASRTSGGADTQYF.

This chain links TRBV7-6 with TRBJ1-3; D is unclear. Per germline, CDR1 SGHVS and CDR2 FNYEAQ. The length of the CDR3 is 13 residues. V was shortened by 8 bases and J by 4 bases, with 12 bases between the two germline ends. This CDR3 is CASGWYPGNTIYF. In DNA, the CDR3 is TGTGCCAGCGGATGGTACCCGGGAAACACCATATATTTT.

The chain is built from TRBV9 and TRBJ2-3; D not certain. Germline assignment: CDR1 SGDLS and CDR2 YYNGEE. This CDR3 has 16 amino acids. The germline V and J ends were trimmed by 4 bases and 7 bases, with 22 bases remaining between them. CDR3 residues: CASSPQVLGWAHTQYF. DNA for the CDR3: TGTGCCAGCAGCCCCCAGGTGTTAGGGTGGGCGCATACGCAGTATTTT.

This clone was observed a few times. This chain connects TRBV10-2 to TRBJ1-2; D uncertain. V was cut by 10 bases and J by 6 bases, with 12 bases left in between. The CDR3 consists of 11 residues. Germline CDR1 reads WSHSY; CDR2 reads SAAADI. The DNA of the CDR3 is TGCGCCACCGGGAATGAGGATGGCTACACCTTC. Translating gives CATGNEDGYTF.

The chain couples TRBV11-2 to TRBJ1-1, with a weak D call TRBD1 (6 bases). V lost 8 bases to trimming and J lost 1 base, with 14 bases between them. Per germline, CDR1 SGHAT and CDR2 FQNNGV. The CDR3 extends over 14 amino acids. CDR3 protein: CASGKQGRNTEAFF. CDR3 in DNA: TGTGCCAGCGGCAAACAGGGAAGGAACACTGAAGCTTTCTTT.